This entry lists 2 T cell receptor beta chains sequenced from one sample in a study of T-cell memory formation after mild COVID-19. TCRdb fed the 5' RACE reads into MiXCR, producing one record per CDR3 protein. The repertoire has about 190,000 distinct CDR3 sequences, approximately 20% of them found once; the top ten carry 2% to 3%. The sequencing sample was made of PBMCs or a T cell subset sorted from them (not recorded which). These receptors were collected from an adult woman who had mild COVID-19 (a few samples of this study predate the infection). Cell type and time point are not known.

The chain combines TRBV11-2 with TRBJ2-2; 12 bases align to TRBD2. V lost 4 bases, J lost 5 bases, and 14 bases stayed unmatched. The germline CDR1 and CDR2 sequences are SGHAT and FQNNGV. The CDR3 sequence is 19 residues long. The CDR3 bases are TGTGCCAGCAGCTCCGGGGGGGGATTACTAGCGGGAGGAACCGGGGAGCTGTTTTTT. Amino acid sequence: CASSSGGGLLAGGTGELFF.

The CDR3 DNA follows: TGTGCCACCAGTGATTTGCCTACTACAGGAACCTACAATGAGCAGTTCTTC. Amino acid sequence: CATSDLPTTGTYNEQFF. The chain links TRBV24-1 to TRBJ2-1; D perhaps matches TRBD1 (5 bases). CDR3 length: 17 residues. CDR1 is KGHDR and CDR2 is SFDVKD in the germline V gene. The ends were cut back, 0 bases at V and 2 bases at J, with 13 bases in the middle.